Below are 10 T cell receptor beta chains sequenced from a single sample in a study of cytomegalovirus exposure and HLA in healthy donors. Primers: 60 Vbeta forward and 13 Jbeta reverse. Profiled with immunoSEQ multiplex PCR; TCRdb holds only in-frame clones, not every one. The sample carries about 180,000 clones, about 80% recorded once. The specimen was PBMCs. Receptors originate from a woman aged 60-70 years in good health and CMV-seropositive.

The chain uses TRBV5-1 and TRBJ2-7; possible D gene TRBD2, 5 bases. Trimming pared 4 bases from V and 6 bases from J, leaving 17 bases between. CDR1 and CDR2 from the germline V gene are SGHRS and YFSETQ. There are 14 residues in the CDR3. The CDR3 DNA reads TGCGCCAGCAGCCTGGTCACCAGCACTAGCGAGCAGTACTTC. Encoded protein: CASSLVTSTSEQYF.

The chain has TRBV6-6 and TRBJ2-7; 9 bases are shared with TRBD2. J gave up 5 bases and V 0 bases, and 5 bases lay outside the gene matches. The CDR3 has 15 residues. Germline lookup yields CDR1 MNHNY and CDR2 SVGAGI (reference sequence). Here the CDR3 reads CASSYSSSGTHEQYF. CDR3 in DNA: TGTGCCAGCAGTTACTCGTCTAGCGGGACCCACGAGCAGTACTTC.

As to this clone: The sample contains more than one DNA sequence encoding this CDR3. V usage is TRBV6-5 and J usage is TRBJ1-4; D is perhaps TRBD1 (6 bases). The CDR3 contains 14 residues. The ends were cut back, 9 bases at V and 3 bases at J, with 14 bases in the middle. The germline CDR1 and CDR2 sequences are MNHEY and SVGAGI. The CDR3 protein is CASSDRWANEKLFF. For the CDR3, the DNA is TGTGCCAGTAGCGACAGGTGGGCTAATGAAAAACTGTTTTTT.

This clone was observed a few times. Compared with germline, one end of the junction differs, possibly owing to a read error. This chain connects TRBV15 to TRBJ1-2; D possibly corresponds to TRBD1 (5 bases). Germline CDR1 and CDR2: LNHNV and YYDKDF (reference sequence). CDR3 length: 14 amino acids. Here the CDR3 DNA reads TGTGCCACCACCAGAAATACAGGAGACTATGGCTACACCTTC. This gives the protein CATTRNTGDYGYTF. The whole variable domain, remainder taken from reference TRBV15 and TRBJ1-2, is DAMVIQNPRYQVTQFGKPVTLSCSQTLNHNVMYWYQQKSSQAPKLLFHYYDKDFNNEADTPDNFQSRRPNTSFCFLDIRSPGLGDTAMYLCATTRNTGDYGYTFGSGTRLTVV.

V and J are TRBV18 and TRBJ2-5; D possibly corresponds to TRBD2 (6 bases). There are 14 residues in the CDR3. The germline V gene encodes CDR1 KGHSH and CDR2 LQKENI. V was cut by 5 bases and J by 5 bases, with 15 bases left in between. The CDR3 coding sequence is TGTGCCAGCTCAGGCGGCCGGGAGTGGGAGACCCAGTACTTC. This translates into CASSGGREWETQYF.

The V and J genes are TRBV11-2 and TRBJ1-4; 7 bases map to TRBD1. Trimming took 6 bases from V and 1 from J; bases not matched to a gene: 5. CDR3 size: 15 residues. CDR1 is SGHAT, CDR2 FQNNGV, per germline. CDR3 nucleotide sequence: TGTGCCAGCAGGACAGGGATCCTAACTAATGAAAAACTGTTTTTT. Translation: CASRTGILTNEKLFF.

This chain uses TRBV10-3 with TRBJ1-6, with unresolved D. V was shortened by 3 bases and J by 5 bases, with 5 bases between the two germline ends. The length of the CDR3 is 13 residues. Germline V gene data show CDR1 as ENHRY and CDR2 as SYGVKD. The CDR3 region is CAISETNNSPLHF. The CDR3 coding sequence is TGTGCCATCAGTGAAACAAATAATTCACCCCTCCACTTT.

The V and J genes are TRBV18 and TRBJ2-7, with a tentative D call TRBD1 (5 bases). CDR3 length: 15 residues. CDR1 KGHSH and CDR2 LQKENI come from the germline V gene. V was pared by 0 bases and J by 7 bases, with 16 bases between. CDR3 nucleotide sequence: TGTGCCAGCTCACCACCGGGGCGGTCCGCCGCGGAGCAGTACTTC. This translates into CASSPPGRSAAEQYF.

Here the CDR3 DNA reads TGTGCCAGCAGCGGTGGGACACCAGGTAGCTCCTATAATTCACCCCTCCACTTT. Encoded protein: CASSGGTPGSSYNSPLHF. This chain joins TRBV5-5 and TRBJ1-6, with D possibly being TRBD1 (6 bases). Germline CDR1 SGHKS, CDR2 YYEKEE (reference sequence). The length of the CDR3 is 18 residues. Trimming stripped 4 bases from V and 0 bases from J, with 17 bases between.

V is TRBV5-1 and J is TRBJ2-1, with 7 bases fitting TRBD2. The CDR3 contains 15 residues. With 6 bases clipped from V and 2 bases from J, the junction kept 8 bases outside the gene matches. Germline CDR1 reads SGHRS; CDR2 reads YFSETQ. DNA of the CDR3: TGCGCCAGCAAGGGGAGCGGGACTACCTACAATGAGCAGTTCTTC. Amino acids: CASKGSGTTYNEQFF.